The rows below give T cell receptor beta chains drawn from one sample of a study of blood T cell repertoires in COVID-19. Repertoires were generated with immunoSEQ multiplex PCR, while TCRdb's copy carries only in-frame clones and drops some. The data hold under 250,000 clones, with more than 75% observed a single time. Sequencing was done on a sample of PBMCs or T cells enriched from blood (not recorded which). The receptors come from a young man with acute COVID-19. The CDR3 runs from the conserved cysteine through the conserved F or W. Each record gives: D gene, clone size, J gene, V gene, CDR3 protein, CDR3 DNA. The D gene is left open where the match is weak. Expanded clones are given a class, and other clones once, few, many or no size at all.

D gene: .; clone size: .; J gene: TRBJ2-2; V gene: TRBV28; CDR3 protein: CASRWDNQNTGELFF; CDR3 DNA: TGTGCCAGCAGGTGGGACAACCAGAACACCGGGGAGCTGTTTTTT
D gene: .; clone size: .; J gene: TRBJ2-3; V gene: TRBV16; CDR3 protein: CASSQFLPTDTQYF; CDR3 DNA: TGTGCCAGCAGCCAATTCCTCCCTACAGATACGCAGTATTTT
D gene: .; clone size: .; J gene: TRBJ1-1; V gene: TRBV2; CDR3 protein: CASSDLVRGTEAFF; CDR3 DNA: TGTGCCAGCAGTGATTTGGTTCGGGGTACTGAAGCTTTCTTT
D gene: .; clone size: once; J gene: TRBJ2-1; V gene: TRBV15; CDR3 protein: CATRPESSYNEQFF; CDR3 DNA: TGTGCCACCAGACCCGAGTCCTCCTACAATGAGCAGTTCTTC
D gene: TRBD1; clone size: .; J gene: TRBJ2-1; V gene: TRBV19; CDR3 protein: CASSRPGQGPHEQFF; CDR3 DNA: TGTGCCAGTAGTAGACCGGGACAGGGGCCACATGAGCAGTTCTTC
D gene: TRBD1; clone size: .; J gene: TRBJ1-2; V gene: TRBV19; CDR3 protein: CASSPGTGANYGYTF; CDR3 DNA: TGTGCCAGTAGCCCTGGGACAGGGGCTAACTATGGCTACACCTTC
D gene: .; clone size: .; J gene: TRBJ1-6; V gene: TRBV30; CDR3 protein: CAWSARFSARRLGNSPLHF; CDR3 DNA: TGTGCCTGGAGTGCCCGCTTTAGCGCCAGGCGCCTTGGAAATTCACCCCTCCACTTT
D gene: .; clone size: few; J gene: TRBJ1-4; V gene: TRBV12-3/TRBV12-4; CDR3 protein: CASSFNSNEKLFF; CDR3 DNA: TGTGCCAGCAGTTTTAACAGTAATGAAAAACTGTTTTTT
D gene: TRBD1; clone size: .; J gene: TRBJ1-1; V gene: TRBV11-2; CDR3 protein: CASSLEGTGGTEAFF; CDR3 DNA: TGTGCCAGCAGCTTAGAAGGGACAGGGGGCACTGAAGCTTTCTTT
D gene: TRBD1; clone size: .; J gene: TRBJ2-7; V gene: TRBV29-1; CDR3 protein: CSVRLGQGGTEQYF; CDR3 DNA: TGCAGCGTTAGATTGGGACAGGGAGGCACCGAGCAGTACTTC
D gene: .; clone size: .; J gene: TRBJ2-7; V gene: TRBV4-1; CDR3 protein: CASSQDLAGWGEQYF; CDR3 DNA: TGCGCCAGCAGCCAAGACCTGGCAGGGTGGGGCGAGCAGTACTTC
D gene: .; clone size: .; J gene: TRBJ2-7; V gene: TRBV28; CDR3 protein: CASSPPDILSYEQYF; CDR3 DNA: TGTGCCAGCAGTCCCCCGGACATCCTCTCCTACGAGCAGTACTTC
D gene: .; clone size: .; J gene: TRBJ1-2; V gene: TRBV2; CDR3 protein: CASTGQTKNYGYTF; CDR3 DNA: TGTGCCAGCACCGGACAGACAAAAAACTATGGCTACACCTTC
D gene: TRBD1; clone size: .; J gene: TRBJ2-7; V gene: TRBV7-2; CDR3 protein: CAINPGQGAQQYF; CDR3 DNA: TGTGCCATTAACCCCGGACAGGGTGCCCAGCAGTACTTC